Listed here are 26 T cell receptor beta chains from one sample, sequenced in a study of glioma-infiltrating T cells after dendritic cell vaccination. Here immunoSEQ multiplex PCR was the method, and the copy in TCRdb shows in-frame clones only, minus some. The sample yields approximately 84,000 clones, 80% to 90% seen once. Sequences were derived from blood, sampled before dendritic cell vaccination. The receptors were sampled from a human donor with glioblastoma.

The chain employs TRBV25-1 and TRBJ1-3, with D possibly matching TRBD1 (5 bases). Trimming left V 2 bases short and J 0 bases short, with 14 bases between. The CDR3 is 17 amino acids. Germline V lookup: CDR1 MGHDK, CDR2 SYGVNS. CDR3 loop: CASSEPTDSSSGNTIYF. CDR3 coding DNA: TGTGCCAGCAGTGAACCAACCGACAGCTCCTCTGGAAACACCATATATTTT.

This rearrangement joins TRBV11-2 to TRBJ2-1; TRBD2 agrees at 9 bases. Germline lookup yields CDR1 SGHAT and CDR2 FQNNGV. The junction had 8 bases not matched to a gene; V was cut back by 10 bases and J by 4 bases. The CDR3 runs to 14 residues. CDR3 loop: CATMGRGGYNEQFF. The CDR3 nucleotides are TGTGCCACCATGGGGCGGGGGGGGTACAATGAGCAGTTCTTC.

The gene calls are TRBV4-1 and TRBJ2-7; 8 bases match TRBD2. Germline lookup yields CDR1 MGHRA and CDR2 YSYEKL. Germline trimming cut 4 bases from V and 2 bases from J; bases unmatched to any gene: 13. The CDR3 has 17 amino acids. CDR3: CASSRTWSVAGTYEQYF. In DNA form, the CDR3 reads TGCGCCAGCAGCCGTACGTGGTCTGTAGCGGGAACCTACGAGCAGTACTTC.

The chain couples TRBV29-1 to TRBJ1-2; 10 positions agree with TRBD1. The CDR3 is 16 residues long. V was pared by 3 bases and J by 2 bases, with 9 bases of the junction left unmatched. CDR1 is SQVTM and CDR2 is ANQGSEA in the germline V gene. The CDR3 sequence is CSVDLLWTGGNYGYTF. The CDR3 coding sequence is TGCAGCGTTGACCTCCTCTGGACAGGGGGGAACTATGGCTACACCTTC.

The J gene is TRBJ2-1, the V gene TRBV18; a weak D match, TRBD2 (5 bases). This CDR3 is built from 15 residues. The germline gives CDR1 KGHSH, CDR2 LQKENI. V dropped 6 bases and J dropped 2 bases, with 14 bases sitting between them. CDR3 sequence (DNA): TGTGCCAGCTCGCCTTTAGCGCAGCCCTACAATGAGCAGTTCTTC. It specifies CASSPLAQPYNEQFF.

Only a few counts were recorded for this clone. Written as DNA, the CDR3 is TGCGCCAGCAGCCAAGGACTAGCGGAAACCTACGAGCAGTACTTC. Translated: CASSQGLAETYEQYF. V is TRBV4-3 and J is TRBJ2-7; the match to TRBD2 covers 9 bases. This CDR3 contains 15 residues. V gave up 1 base and J gave up 2 bases; unmatched junction bases: 3. Germline lookup yields CDR1 LGHNA and CDR2 YSLEER.

The rearrangement joins TRBV19 to TRBJ1-4; possible D gene TRBD1, 5 bases. The germline V gene encodes CDR1 LNHDA and CDR2 SQIVND (reference sequence). V was clipped by 4 bases and J by 2 bases, with 8 bases between them. The CDR3 spans 14 residues. CDR3 nucleotide sequence: TGTGCCAGTAGTAGGGGGGAGACTAATGAAAAACTGTTTTTT. It translates to CASSRGETNEKLFF.

V and J are TRBV13 and TRBJ1-6; 7 bases match TRBD1. This CDR3 has 16 residues. Germline trimming cut 4 bases from V and 9 bases from J; bases unmatched to any gene: 12. Germline V lookup: CDR1 PRHDT, CDR2 FYEKMQ (reference sequence). CDR3 DNA: TGTGCCAGCAGCTCATCCTCAACAGGGGTGAGTTCACCCCTCCACTTT. Protein: CASSSSSTGVSSPLHF.

V gene TRBV10-2 combines with J gene TRBJ1-6, with 12 bases identical to TRBD1. CDR1 and CDR2 from the germline V gene are WSHSY and SAAADI. The CDR3 extends over 19 amino acids. The J segment lost 13 bases and the V segment lost 0 bases, leaving 16 bases of the junction unmatched. As DNA, the CDR3 is TGCGCCAGCAGTGAGTCGACTGGGGTACCGGGACAGGGGGCAAGTCCCCTCCACTTT. Encoded protein: CASSESTGVPGQGASPLHF.

V and J are TRBV28 and TRBJ2-7; maybe TRBD1 (6 bases). Trimming took 5 bases from V and 1 from J, leaving 9 bases between them. Germline CDR1 reads MDHEN; CDR2 reads SYDVKM. CDR3 length: 13 amino acids. The CDR3 region is CASSQDSSYEQYF. The CDR3 DNA is TGTGCCAGCAGTCAGGACAGTTCCTACGAGCAGTACTTC.

This chain uses TRBV5-4 with TRBJ1-1; 7 nucleotides align to TRBD1. There are 16 residues in the CDR3. Germline V gene data show CDR1 as SGHNT and CDR2 as YYREEE (reference sequence). V lost 0 bases to trimming and J lost 0 bases; unmatched junction nucleotides: 5. The CDR3 protein is CASSLGPGGMNTEAFF. CDR3 DNA: TGTGCCAGCAGCTTGGGGCCAGGGGGGATGAACACTGAAGCTTTCTTT.

This clone has just a few counts. CDR3 region: CATSTDSNQPQHF. DNA for the CDR3: TGTGCCACCTCCACAGATAGCAATCAGCCCCAGCATTTT. The gene calls are TRBV28 and TRBJ1-5; no clear D. The V end lost 10 bases, the J end lost 0 bases, and 10 bases lay between the germline ends. CDR1 MDHEN and CDR2 SYDVKM come from the germline V gene. This CDR3 has 13 residues.

This chain connects TRBV29-1 to TRBJ2-1; D possibly corresponds to TRBD2 (5 bases). Germline V gene sequence: CDR1 SQVTM, CDR2 ANQGSEA. The CDR3 consists of 11 residues. Trimming cost V 7 bases and J 5 bases, with 9 bases left between them. CDR3 in DNA: TGCAGCGCCCCCGGGAACAATGAGCAGTTCTTC. Protein sequence: CSAPGNNEQFF.

This rearrangement joins TRBV7-9 to TRBJ2-1; weak D call: TRBD2 (5 bases). The V end lost 0 bases, the J end lost 12 bases, and 15 bases lay between the germline ends. The CDR3 runs 14 residues. Germline V CDR1 and CDR2: SEHNR, FQNEAQ (reference sequence). CDR3 sequence: CASSLAESGGGQFF. In DNA, the CDR3 is TGTGCCAGCAGCTTAGCGGAGAGCGGCGGCGGGCAGTTCTTC.

The chain carries TRBV19 and TRBJ1-1, with a weak D call TRBD1 (6 bases). The germline V gene has CDR1 LNHDA and CDR2 SQIVND (reference sequence). The CDR3 runs to 13 residues. V gave up 5 bases and J gave up 11 bases, with 18 bases separating them. The CDR3 sequence: CASSALRGSEAFF. As DNA, the CDR3 is TGTGCCAGTAGTGCTCTAAGGGGGAGTGAGGCTTTCTTT.

The chain uses TRBV27 and TRBJ1-4; D perhaps matches TRBD1 (6 bases). The germline V gene encodes CDR1 MNHEY and CDR2 SMNVEV (reference sequence). V was shortened by 6 bases and J by 3 bases, with 17 bases between the two germline ends. The CDR3 runs to 16 residues. This CDR3 is CASRARAGAPNEKLFF. CDR3 DNA: TGTGCCAGCAGAGCCCGGGCGGGGGCTCCTAATGAAAAACTGTTTTTT.

V is TRBV13 and J is TRBJ2-7, with D possibly TRBD1 on 6 matching bases. V lost 2 bases to trimming and J lost 7 bases, with 12 bases between them. CDR1 is PRHDT, CDR2 FYEKMQ, per germline (reference sequence). This CDR3 spans 13 amino acids. The CDR3 nucleotides are TGTGCCAGCAGCTTAACCAGGGGAAGGGAGCAGTACTTC. This codes for CASSLTRGREQYF.

The chain couples TRBV29-1 to TRBJ1-2; D might be TRBD1 (5 bases). The CDR3 is 13 amino acids. Germline loops: CDR1 SQVTM, CDR2 ANQGSEA. Trimming shortened V by 1 base and J by 4 bases, and 10 bases separated the two germline ends. CDR3 coding DNA: TGCAGCGTTGAAGGACAGAAATCCTATGGCTACACCTTC. Its protein product is CSVEGQKSYGYTF.

This chain's CDR3 is CASSLGTSGLTYEQYF. DNA of the CDR3: TGTGCCAGCAGTCTAGGGACTAGCGGCCTTACCTACGAGCAGTACTTC. This sequence joins TRBV27 and TRBJ2-7, with 11 positions matching TRBD2. V shed 5 bases and J 2 bases; nucleotides not matched to a gene: 8. CDR3 size: 16 residues. Germline CDR1 is MNHEY and CDR2 is SMNVEV (reference sequence).

The chain joins TRBV19 to TRBJ2-1; 10 nucleotides align to TRBD2. Germline V gene sequence: CDR1 LNHDA, CDR2 SQIVND (reference sequence). This CDR3 region has 13 residues. V dropped 5 bases and J dropped 15; count of bases not matched to a gene: 10. The CDR3 DNA reads as TGTGCCAGTAGTCCCGGTAGCGGGGGGCCAAGGTTCTTC. Translated, it gives CASSPGSGGPRFF. Combining the CDR3 with reference TRBV19 and TRBJ2-1 gives the whole variable domain DGGITQSPKYLFRKEGQNVTLSCEQNLNHDAMYWYRQDPGQGLRLIYYSQIVNDFQKGDIAEGYSVSREKKESFPLTVTSAQKNPTAFYLCASSPGSGGPRFFGPGTRLTVL.

The V and J genes are TRBV15 and TRBJ1-2; D call uncertain. Between the trimmed V and J ends, which lost 6 bases and 1 base, there was a span of 9 bases. In germline, CDR1 is LNHNV, CDR2 YYDKDF (reference sequence). The CDR3 is made up of 13 amino acids. This chain's CDR3 is CATRTGDNYGYTF. The CDR3 DNA follows: TGTGCCACCAGGACCGGAGATAACTATGGCTACACCTTC.

The chain employs TRBV5-4 and TRBJ2-7; 14 positions match TRBD2. The V gene end was trimmed by 0 bases and the J gene end by 7 bases; junction bases not matched to a gene: 3. The CDR3 consists of 15 residues. Per the germline V gene, CDR1 is SGHNT and CDR2 is YYREEE (reference sequence). The CDR3 spells CASSLDGTSGREQYF. The CDR3 coding sequence is TGTGCCAGCAGCTTGGACGGGACTAGCGGGAGAGAGCAGTACTTC.

V usage is TRBV30 and J usage is TRBJ2-1; no clear D gene. The CDR3 contains 16 residues. V lost 5 bases to trimming and J lost 0 bases, with 17 bases between them. Germline V gene data show CDR1 as GTSNPN and CDR2 as SVGIG (reference sequence). The DNA of the CDR3 is TGTGCCTGGCAAATATACGGGTGGAGCTCCTACAATGAGCAGTTCTTC. It specifies CAWQIYGWSSYNEQFF.

V gene TRBV19 combines with J gene TRBJ2-5; D gene uncertain. Germline CDR1 is LNHDA and CDR2 is SQIVND (reference sequence). This CDR3 has 15 amino acids. Deletions cut 3 bases from V and 0 bases from J, with 11 bases between. The CDR3 reads CASSIWADNQETQYF. CDR3 coding DNA: TGTGCCAGTAGTATCTGGGCAGACAACCAAGAGACCCAGTACTTC.

V and J are TRBV19 and TRBJ2-2, with 10 bases aligning to TRBD2. The CDR3 contains 15 residues. Losses at the gene ends were 5 bases for V and 4 bases for J; bases not matched to a gene: 4. The germline V gene encodes CDR1 LNHDA and CDR2 SQIVND (reference sequence). The CDR3 DNA follows: TGTGCCAGTAGTTTGGTAGCGGGGGGCACCGGGGAGCTGTTTTTT. Protein sequence: CASSLVAGGTGELFF.

J is TRBJ1-5 and V is TRBV6-1, with no clear D. CDR1 MNHNS and CDR2 SASEGT come from the germline V gene. CDR3 length: 15 residues. The V and J ends lost 5 bases and 3 bases respectively, with 14 bases between them. CDR3 residues: CASSKLSAHNQPQHF. The CDR3 DNA reads TGTGCCAGCAGTAAACTAAGCGCTCACAATCAGCCCCAGCATTTT.